The following is a TCR beta chain sequence with its context. This clone was counted only a few times. It lacks a known antigen. No per-base quality is available; no much larger clone lies one base away. This record belongs to a study of blood T cell repertoires in COVID-19 (TCRdb year 2020). Background on the whole study: Collaborator samples came from the United States, Italy and Spain and covered acute and convalescent phases of COVID-19. The prospective study material was composed of cDNA or gDNA derived from T cells, B-cell-depleted T cells, or PBMCs. The dataset comprised deeply sampled blood TCRbeta repertoires from subjects exposed to, actively infected with, or recovered from COVID-19. The repertoires were released in a freely available public database intended as a resource for research on the immune response to SARS-CoV-2. Samples came from the ongoing ImmuneRACE study (first 160 participants) plus 1,254 subjects from 6 global collaborators. Nearly every sample came with metadata listing a de-identified subject ID, COVID-19 status, age in years and sex. Where available, HLA class I and class II types were taken from metadata supplied by the sample provider and were not determined by assay-based typing. Here is what the overall study found, with its caveats: The amount of clinical and demographic metadata varied by source and participant and was provided uncurated.

Based on the germline V gene, the CDR1 and CDR2 sequences are SGHTA and FQGTGA. Trimming costs V 4 bases and J 8 bases, and their ends lie 14 bases apart. Including the terminal cysteine and phenylalanine, the CDR3 comprises 13 residues. Only the CDR3 DNA is retained, 39 bases long and in frame from the first base. TCRbeta CDR3 regions were amplified from genomic DNA by means of the immunoSEQ Assay, a bias-controlled multiplex PCR. Per the source publication's procedure: Nucleated cell counts per sample were estimated from amplification of reference gene primers within the assay. Sequence reads were collapsed and filtered to measure the absolute abundance of every unique TCRbeta CDR3 rearrangement. For each sample, productive Simpson clonality was calculated as the square root of Simpson's diversity index over productive rearrangements. TCRdb took this table from immuneACCESS and kept in-frame rearrangements with V and J called. Such tables lack part of the clones; where checked against another copy, unresolved V genes explain under half of the gap, and the rest is unexplained. V, J and clone size were drawn from that table, and D and trimming were deduced from the DNA. Across this sample there are around 300,000 clones, with about 88% seen only once. In total, the top ten clones hold approximately 3% of the sample.

Participants in the prospective study were aged roughly 18 to 90 years, lived in 24 United States geographic areas, and enrolled through a virtual design. Cohort assignment in the prospective study relied on participant-reported clinical history from a screening survey and a study questionnaire. Recovered participants in ImmuneRACE Cohort 3 were defined by two consecutive negative NP/OP PCR tests, clearance by a healthcare professional, or resolution of symptoms. Each participant in the prospective study had whole blood, serum and a nasopharyngeal or oropharyngeal swab collected by mobile phlebotomists. Prospective study participants could optionally give additional blood draws and questionnaires over a roughly two-month period. Before DNA extraction, prospective study blood samples were shipped either frozen or at room temperature.

Sequences were obtained from PBMCs or T cells enriched from blood (not recorded which). The receptor was isolated from a woman aged 45 to 65 who had recovered from COVID-19. The sequence joins TRBV7-3 to TRBJ1-2; the D gene identity is not certain. In nucleotides, the sequence is TGTGCCAGCAGCTCTGACCCGACGGGAGGCTACACCTTC. This codes for CASSSDPTGGYTF.